This note documents a single TCR beta chain sequence. This sample is part of a study of cytomegalovirus exposure and HLA in healthy donors. Between the trimmed V and J ends, which lost 1 base and 2 bases, there was a span of 5 bases. CDR3 size: 13 residues. CDR1 is MDHEN, CDR2 SYDVKM, per germline. Use of 60 Vbeta and 13 Jbeta primers characterized the PCR. Repertoires were generated with immunoSEQ multiplex PCR, while TCRdb's copy carries only in-frame clones and drops some. The sample carries about 200,000 clones, more than 60% recorded once. The sequence derives from a man in his fifties or sixties in good health and CMV-seronegative. The sample taken for sequencing was PBMCs. The gene calls are TRBV28 and TRBJ1-1; D remains ambiguous. The CDR3 nucleotides are TGTGCCAGCAGTTTATTCCGTAACACTGAAGCTTTCTTT. Its translation is CASSLFRNTEAFF.